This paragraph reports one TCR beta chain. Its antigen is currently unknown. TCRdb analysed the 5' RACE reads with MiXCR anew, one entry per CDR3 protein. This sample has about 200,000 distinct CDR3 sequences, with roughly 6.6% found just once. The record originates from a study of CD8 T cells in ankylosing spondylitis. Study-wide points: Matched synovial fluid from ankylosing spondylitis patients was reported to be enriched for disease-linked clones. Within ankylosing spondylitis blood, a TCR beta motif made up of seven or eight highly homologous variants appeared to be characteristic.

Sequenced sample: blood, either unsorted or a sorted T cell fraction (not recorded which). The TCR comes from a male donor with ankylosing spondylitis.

Here the CDR3 DNA reads TGTGCCAGCAGTTTTCGTGGGATCTGGACCCAGTACTTC. The encoded protein is CASSFRGIWTQYF. This chain connects TRBV6-2 or TRBV6-3 to TRBJ2-5; D gene unclear. The V end lost 4 bases, the J end lost 7 bases, and 13 bases lay between the germline ends. CDR3 length: 13 residues. Per germline, CDR1 MNHEY and CDR2 SVGEGT.